This TCR beta chain stems from a study of T cells in Graves' hyperthyroidism and ophthalmopathy. Study results and limitations: Ophthalmopathy prediction by the model preceded onset by a median approximately 6.1 months. Most expanded thyroid clonotypes above 0.001 recurred in blood.

This clonotype was recorded many times. The target antigen is unknown. Amplified TCR beta CDR3 regions derived from RNA transcripts. HTBI primers were the set used in a first-round RT-PCR of the TCR CDR3. Via MiXCR, TCRdb re-called the multiplex PCR reads, giving one row per CDR3 protein. In the table there are about 370,000 distinct CDR3 sequences, approximately 14% of which are singletons. There are 17 residues in the CDR3. The germline V gene has CDR1 SGHVS and CDR2 FQNEAQ. V gave up 7 bases and J gave up 7 bases; unmatched junction bases: 16. The rearrangement joins TRBV7-8 to TRBJ2-1; 10 nucleotides align to TRBD1. The specimen was blood. This sequence was found in a woman aged 60-75 years with Graves' ophthalmopathy. DNA for the CDR3: TGTGCCAGCACTTACCTTGCCTGGGGACAGGGGACGAATGAGCAGTTCTTC. Translating it yields CASTYLAWGQGTNEQFF.